A selection of T cell receptor beta chains follows, all from one sample in a study of patients and donors after allogeneic stem cell transplantation. One entry per CDR3 protein, called by TCRdb with MiXCR from the RT-PCR reads. Of about 960,000 distinct CDR3 sequences in the sample, roughly 17% were seen once. Sequenced input: blood, either unsorted or a sorted T cell fraction (not recorded which). All receptors come from a human donor who was either an allogeneic HSCT recipient or a stem cell or donor lymphocyte infusion donor (not recorded which). It is not recorded whose cells these are; they may come from a transplant donor. Both conserved end residues are part of each CDR3. A D gene is named only where the DNA matches it firmly. Rows give clone size only sometimes, using once, few, many, or a class for an expanded clone.

abundance	v_gene	j_gene	len	d_gene	CDR3nt	CDR3aa
NA	TRBV10-3	TRBJ1-4	14	NA	TGTGCCATCAGTGATCCCGGGCTGACAGCAAAACTGTTTTTT	CAISDPGLTAKLFF
NA	TRBV7-9	TRBJ1-2	15	NA	TGTGCCAGCAGCTCACAACAGGGCATAAGTCATGGCTACACCTTC	CASSSQQGISHGYTF
NA	TRBV6-2/TRBV6-3	TRBJ1-1	15	NA	TGTGCCAGCAGTTACTTACAGGGTATGAACACTGAAGCTTTCTTT	CASSYLQGMNTEAFF
NA	TRBV20-1	TRBJ2-1	11	NA	TGCAGTGCTAGAGCAGGACTACCGCAGTTCTTC	CSARAGLPQFF
few	TRBV11-2	TRBJ2-2	14	NA	TGTGCCAGCAGCTCCACCCTACAGCACCGGGAGCTGTTTTTT	CASSSTLQHRELFF
few	TRBV20-1	TRBJ1-6	17	TRBD1	TGCAGTGCTAGAGATTCGGGGACAGGGGGCCAAAATTCACCCCTCCACTTT	CSARDSGTGGQNSPLHF
NA	TRBV25-1	TRBJ2-7	14	NA	TGTGCCAGCAGTGAAACGGGGGCGAAGAGCGAGCAGTACTTC	CASSETGAKSEQYF
once	TRBV2	TRBJ2-1	16	NA	TGTGCCAGCAGCGACAGAGGGACGGACCTATACAATGAGCAGTTCTTC	CASSDRGTDLYNEQFF
NA	TRBV30	TRBJ1-2	10	NA	TGTGCCCTAATGTTGGGTGGCTACACCTTC	CALMLGGYTF
few	TRBV5-1	TRBJ2-3	13	NA	TGCGCCAGCAGCTTGGATACGGCACCCGTTCGGTATTTT	CASSLDTAPVRYF
few	TRBV5-1	TRBJ2-2	15	NA	TGCGCCAGCAGCGGATATCAAAACGGGGCCGGGGAGCTGTTTTTT	CASSGYQNGAGELFF
NA	TRBV5-1	TRBJ2-1	15	NA	TGCGCCAGCAGCCCAACAGGGATTTCCTACAATGAGCAGTTCTTC	CASSPTGISYNEQFF
few	TRBV9	TRBJ2-2	15	NA	TGTGCCAGCAGCGTGAGCAGGGCCCTCACCGGGGAGCTGTTTTTT	CASSVSRALTGELFF
NA	TRBV5-1	TRBJ2-1	13	NA	TGCGCCAGCAGCTTTAAAGGGTACAATGAGCAGTTCTTC	CASSFKGYNEQFF
NA	TRBV7-9	TRBJ2-7	14	NA	TGTGCCAGCAGCTTGGAGCGGAGTCCCTACGAGCAGTACTTC	CASSLERSPYEQYF
many	TRBV29-1	TRBJ2-6	14	NA	TGCAGCGTTGAAGACCCTCTGCAGGCCAACGTCCTGACTTTC	CSVEDPLQANVLTF
NA	TRBV3-1	TRBJ2-2	16	TRBD2	TGTGCCAGCAGCCAACATACTAGCGGGACCACCGGGGAGCTGTTTTTT	CASSQHTSGTTGELFF
few	TRBV24-1	TRBJ1-2	15	NA	TGTGCCACCGCAGGAAAGGACTCACCCATCGGGGGCTACACCTTC	CATAGKDSPIGGYTF
NA	TRBV7-3	TRBJ2-7	15	TRBD2	TGTGCCAGCAGCAAACTAGCGGGAGTTGAGTACGAGCAGTACTTC	CASSKLAGVEYEQYF
NA	TRBV20-1	TRBJ1-4	18	NA	TGCAGTGCTAGAGAGCGCGGACCTCTACTTGCAACTAATGAAAAACTGTTTTTT	CSARERGPLLATNEKLFF
NA	TRBV6-4	TRBJ2-2	15	TRBD1	TGTGCCAGCAGACGGACAGGGGGCGGCACCGGGGAGCTGTTTTTT	CASRRTGGGTGELFF
NA	TRBV25-1	TRBJ2-3	15	TRBD2	TGTGCCAGCAGAGTGTCACAGACTAGCCCAGATACGCAGTATTTT	CASRVSQTSPDTQYF
few	TRBV20-1	TRBJ2-2	15	NA	TGCAGTGCTAGAGAAACTCTAACGAACACCGGGGAGCTGTTTTTT	CSARETLTNTGELFF
NA	TRBV24-1	TRBJ1-2	14	TRBD1	TGTGCCACCAGTGACCCGGACAGGTCCTATGGCTACACCTTC	CATSDPDRSYGYTF
NA	TRBV7-2	TRBJ2-1	13	TRBD2	TGTGCCAGCAGACGGACTAGGTACTATGAGCAGTTCTTC	CASRRTRYYEQFF
NA	TRBV7-2	TRBJ1-2	17	NA	TGTGCCAGCAGCTTAGCGGCTACAGGTCGTGATAACTATGGCTACACCTTC	CASSLAATGRDNYGYTF
NA	TRBV20-1	TRBJ2-1	14	NA	TGCAGTGCTAGGGGGTCTAGCGCTACGAATGAGCAGTTCTTC	CSARGSSATNEQFF
few	TRBV12-3/TRBV12-4	TRBJ1-1	14	NA	TGTGCCAGCACGGTCCGGCAGGGTGGTTCTGAAGCTTTCTTT	CASTVRQGGSEAFF